This TCR beta chain is from a study of blood T cells in healthy people across ages. Using a J-beta primer mix together with a sample-barcoded 5' primer, a second PCR was run for roughly 6 to 11 cycles. The study obtained at least 2.5 million CDR3-containing paired-end reads from every sample. A single record per CDR3 protein comes from TCRdb applying MiXCR to the 5' RACE reads. Found here are about 1.4 million distinct CDR3 sequences, 45% to 70% of them singletons; the top ten hold approximately 7%. As regards this clonotype: The antigen is unknown.

Study outcomes and limitations: Among T cells, TCR beta diversity per million cells dropped roughly linearly as age rose.

Germline CDR1 is MNHEY and CDR2 is SMNVEV (reference sequence). The CDR3 has 14 residues. Deletions cut 9 bases from V and 1 base from J, with 15 bases between. Each sample yielded at least 6 micrograms of PBMC total RNA. The clonotype was recovered from a man between 18 and 35 years old in good health. Material: blood. V is TRBV27 and J is TRBJ1-1, with D perhaps TRBD1 (6 bases). In nucleotides, the CDR3 is TGTGCCAGTTCCTCCGGGACATCGAACACTGAAGCTTTCTTT. This codes for CASSSGTSNTEAFF.